The entry below describes one T cell receptor beta chain. As yet, its antigen is unknown. The data were obtained in a study of shared clonotypes between healthy human individuals. As for the study in general: Three plates were used per donor for CD4 naive, three for CD4 memory, two for CD8 naive and one for CD8 memory. Regarding the study as a whole: With a few donors compared, roughly 5% of naive CD4 clonotypes were shared.

Germline V CDR1 and CDR2: SGHNT, YYREEE (reference sequence). V shed 3 bases and J 2 bases; nucleotides not matched to a gene: 2. The CDR3 is 15 amino acids. CD8 cells regarded as naive lacked CD45RO, were positively chosen for CCR7, and omitted terminally differentiated effector memory CD45RA+ cells. Sequencing was performed with immunoSEQ multiplex PCR; in TCRdb, only in-frame clones are kept and a portion is missing. The table includes roughly 890,000 clones, nearly 95% detected once. Sequenced material: naive CD8+ T cells sorted from blood. The chain couples TRBV5-4 to TRBJ2-3; 11 nucleotides line up with TRBD1. This TCR was sampled from a man under 40 in good health. The CDR3 loop reads CASSYGQGATDTQYF. DNA for the CDR3: TGTGCCAGCAGCTATGGACAGGGGGCCACAGATACGCAGTATTTT.